These 31 T cell receptor beta chains share one sample of origin, sequenced in a study of cytomegalovirus exposure and HLA in healthy donors (dated by TCRdb to 2016 to 2017). Library generation was performed with the immunoSEQ multiplex PCR assay. For the multiplex PCR, a mixture combining 60 forward primers for TCR Vbeta segments and 13 reverse primers for TCR Jbeta segments was used. Here the immuneACCESS table is served through TCRdb, limited to in-frame sequences with V and J called. Missing clones are a known gap in these copies; in checked studies unresolved V genes cover under half, and the rest lacks a known reason. The sample table holds more than 150,000 clones, of which more than 75% were seen once. The top ten clones comprise approximately 0.23% of the sample. The sequenced material came from PBMCs. All receptors come from a girl less than two years old in good health and CMV-seronegative.

The V gene is TRBV19, the J gene TRBJ2-7, with D possibly TRBD2 on 7 matching bases. The CDR3 sequence is 14 residues long. V shed 3 bases and J shed 7 bases, with 16 bases lying between them. In germline, CDR1 is LNHDA, CDR2 SQIVND (reference sequence). The CDR3 region has the DNA TGTGCCAGTAGTATGGGGGCGGGAGAAGTGGAGCAGTACTTC. Protein: CASSMGAGEVEQYF.

The V call is TRBV9, the J call TRBJ2-3; the D is unclear. This CDR3 has 13 residues. The V end was cut by 0 bases, the J end by 3 bases, with 5 bases between. Germline CDR1 SGDLS, CDR2 YYNGEE. The CDR3, as DNA: TGTGCCAGCAGCGTAGATTTAACAGATACGCAGTATTTT. The encoded protein is CASSVDLTDTQYF.

The chain carries TRBV7-9 and TRBJ1-2, with D perhaps matching TRBD1 (6 bases). Per the germline V gene, CDR1 is SEHNR and CDR2 is FQNEAQ (reference sequence). V dropped 5 bases and J dropped 4 bases, with 14 bases sitting between them. The CDR3 contains 14 residues. Written as DNA, the CDR3 is TGTGCCAGCAGCCGGGGACAAGGGAGCTATGGCTACACCTTC. It yields the protein CASSRGQGSYGYTF.

This chain connects TRBV2 to TRBJ1-5, with 8 bases that match TRBD1. The CDR3 sequence is 14 residues long. Trimming took 6 bases from V and 5 from J; bases not matched to a gene: 6. In germline, CDR1 is SNHLY, CDR2 FYNNEI. The CDR3 nucleotides are TGTGCCAGCAGATCACAGGGGGGCCATCAGCCCCAGCATTTT. This encodes CASRSQGGHQPQHF.

This chain uses TRBV4-1 with TRBJ1-5; 8 nucleotides line up with TRBD1. Per the germline V gene, CDR1 is MGHRA and CDR2 is YSYEKL. After removal of 1 base from V and 7 bases from J, the junction contained 18 bases not matched to a gene. CDR3 size: 19 residues. The CDR3 region has the DNA TGCGCCAGCAGCCAAGTCTGGACGGACAGGGTATATGGTCACCAGCCCCAGCATTTT. It codes for CASSQVWTDRVYGHQPQHF.

The rearrangement uses TRBV2 and TRBJ1-1, with 7 bases identical to TRBD1. The CDR3 has 13 residues. Per the germline V gene, CDR1 is SNHLY and CDR2 is FYNNEI. J lost 1 base, V lost 6 bases, and 2 bases had no gene match. The CDR3 DNA follows: TGTGCCAGCAGGTACAGGGGGAACACTGAAGCTTTCTTT. Its protein is CASRYRGNTEAFF.

This clone was recorded a few times. The V and J genes are TRBV7-2 and TRBJ2-5; no reliable D call. The germline gives CDR1 SGHTA, CDR2 FQGNSA. The CDR3 extends over 11 amino acids. V lost 5 bases and J lost 5, with 6 bases in between. The DNA for the CDR3 is TGTGCCAGCAGCAGTGAGGAGACCCAGTACTTC. Protein product: CASSSEETQYF.

This chain uses TRBV5-1 with TRBJ2-5; D remains ambiguous. The germline gives CDR1 SGHRS, CDR2 YFSETQ. Trimming pared 4 bases from V and 1 base from J, leaving 20 bases between. This CDR3 comprises 17 residues. The CDR3 nucleotides are TGCGCCAGCAGCAGCCCCCCGGTAGCCGGCACCCAAGAGACCCAGTACTTC. It specifies CASSSPPVAGTQETQYF.

The rearrangement uses TRBV5-6 and TRBJ1-2; D might be TRBD1 (5 bases). V was clipped by 3 bases and J by 6 bases, with 15 bases between them. CDR3 length: 14 residues. The germline V gene encodes CDR1 SGHDT and CDR2 YYEEEE. CDR3 region: CASSSAGGTHGYTF. The CDR3 DNA sequence: TGTGCCAGCAGCTCCGCCGGGGGGACTCATGGCTACACCTTC.

This sequence joins TRBV7-9 and TRBJ1-4; TRBD1 agrees at 7 bases. The length of the CDR3 is 15 residues. V was pared by 3 bases and J by 4 bases, with 5 bases of the junction left unmatched. Germline V gene sequence: CDR1 SEHNR, CDR2 FQNEAQ (reference sequence). The CDR3 reads CASSFTRDSNEKLFF. CDR3 coding DNA: TGTGCCAGCAGCTTTACCCGGGACAGTAATGAAAAACTGTTTTTT.

The DNA for the CDR3 is TGTGCCAGCAGTTACAGCGGGGGGGACACCGGGGAGCTGTTTTTT. Translation: CASSYSGGDTGELFF. The chain carries TRBV6-6 and TRBJ2-2; 10 bases match TRBD2. CDR1 is MNHNY, CDR2 SVGAGI, per germline (reference sequence). The ends lost 2 bases at V and 3 bases at J; junction bases unmatched: 0. The CDR3 runs 15 residues.

In the case of this clone: The junction and the germline gene differ at one end; a read error may be behind it. The chain links TRBV7-8 to TRBJ1-2; possible D gene TRBD1, 6 bases. The CDR3 runs 14 residues. Germline CDR1 is SGHVS and CDR2 is FQNEAQ. Here the CDR3 DNA reads TGTGCAAGCACTACCGGACAGTGGATTTATGGCTACACCTTC. Encoded protein: CASTTGQWIYGYTF.

CDR3 region: CASSSQGNEQFF. CDR3 DNA: TGTGCCAGCAGCTCACAGGGGAATGAGCAGTTCTTC. The rearrangement joins TRBV11-2 to TRBJ2-1; 7 bases fit TRBD1. Losses at the gene ends were 4 bases for V and 7 bases for J; bases not matched to a gene: 1. This CDR3 has 12 residues. The germline V gene has CDR1 SGHAT and CDR2 FQNNGV.

This chain connects TRBV7-9 to TRBJ2-1; TRBD2 is a possible D gene (5 bases). V lost 2 bases to trimming and J lost 4 bases, with 9 bases between them. Per the germline V gene, CDR1 is SEHNR and CDR2 is FQNEAQ (reference sequence). The CDR3 extends over 14 amino acids. CDR3 in amino acids: CASSLPGRYNEQFF. As DNA, the CDR3 is TGTGCCAGCAGCTTACCGGGAAGGTACAATGAGCAGTTCTTC.

This clone appeared a few times. The V gene is TRBV4-1, the J gene TRBJ2-7; 11 bases agree with TRBD2. Per germline, CDR1 MGHRA and CDR2 YSYEKL. The CDR3 contains 16 residues. The V and J ends lost 1 base and 6 bases, in that order; junction bases with no gene match: 8. For the CDR3, the DNA is TGCGCCAGCAGCCAAGTATCGGCTAGCGGGAGGTTCGAGCAGTACTTC. Translated, it gives CASSQVSASGRFEQYF.

The chain couples TRBV28 to TRBJ2-5; TRBD1 is a possible D gene (5 bases). This CDR3 has 14 residues. Germline-derived CDR1 and CDR2 are MDHEN and SYDVKM. Trimming left V 2 bases short and J 5 bases short, with 12 bases between. The CDR3 sequence is CASSLIAGWETQYF. In DNA form, the CDR3 reads TGTGCCAGCAGTTTAATCGCAGGGTGGGAGACCCAGTACTTC.

CDR3 nucleotide sequence: TGTGCCAGCTCGGGGACTAATTACAATGAGCAGTTCTTC. Translated: CASSGTNYNEQFF. This rearrangement joins TRBV4-2 to TRBJ2-1; TRBD2 matches at 7 bases. CDR3 length: 13 amino acids. J lost 4 bases, V lost 8 bases, and 5 bases had no gene match. Per the germline V gene, CDR1 is LGHNA and CDR2 is YNFKEQ.

The chain joins TRBV10-3 to TRBJ2-3; TRBD2 matches 9 bases. This CDR3 is 14 amino acids long. Germline V CDR1 and CDR2: ENHRY, SYGVKD. The junction had 0 bases not matched to a gene; V was cut back by 4 bases and J by 1 base. The CDR3 coding sequence is TGTGCCATCAGTGGGACTAGCGGCACAGATACGCAGTATTTT. The encoded protein is CAISGTSGTDTQYF.

A note on this clone: One end of the junction varies from germline; a read error may be responsible. The chain uses TRBV6-1 and TRBJ1-2; possible D gene TRBD1, 6 bases. The V gene's germline CDR1 is MNHNS and CDR2 SASEGT. The CDR3 is 13 residues long. CDR3: CAGSTTGNYGYTF. As DNA, the CDR3 is TGTGCCGGCAGTACAACAGGGAACTATGGCTACACCTTC.

The V gene is TRBV6-5, the J gene TRBJ1-3, with D possibly being TRBD1 (5 bases). The germline V gene encodes CDR1 MNHEY and CDR2 SVGAGI. This CDR3 has 15 residues. Trimming removed 0 bases from V and 6 bases from J, with 12 bases in between. The CDR3 nucleotides are TGTGCCAGCAGTTACTCGACTGGAGGGGTAAACACCATATATTTT. Its translation: CASSYSTGGVNTIYF.

The chain is built from TRBV5-4 and TRBJ2-3; D gene uncertain. This CDR3 is built from 11 residues. Between the trimmed V and J ends, which lost 2 bases and 6 bases, there was a span of 4 bases. Germline-derived CDR1 and CDR2 are SGHNT and YYREEE (reference sequence). The CDR3 DNA follows: TGTGCCAGCAGCTTATCTGATACGCAGTATTTT. Amino acid sequence: CASSLSDTQYF.

This chain uses TRBV27 with TRBJ2-1, with D possibly matching TRBD1 (5 bases). In germline, CDR1 is MNHEY, CDR2 SMNVEV (reference sequence). Between the trimmed V and J ends, which lost 8 bases and 15 bases, there was a span of 14 bases. CDR3 length: 10 residues. The CDR3 spells CASLQVRGFF. CDR3 coding DNA: TGTGCCAGCCTACAGGTCCGTGGGTTCTTC.

V gene TRBV7-9 combines with J gene TRBJ1-1; 7 bases are a match to TRBD1. The V gene end was trimmed by 5 bases and the J gene end by 1 base; junction bases not matched to a gene: 10. The CDR3 sequence is 16 residues long. CDR1 SEHNR and CDR2 FQNEAQ come from the germline V gene (reference sequence). CDR3 sequence: CASSPRLRQGNTEAFF. The DNA of the CDR3 is TGTGCCAGCAGCCCAAGACTAAGACAGGGGAACACTGAAGCTTTCTTT.

The V gene is TRBV29-1, the J gene TRBJ2-7; D is possibly TRBD2 (5 bases). Per germline, CDR1 SQVTM and CDR2 ANQGSEA. This CDR3 contains 13 residues. V was cut by 4 bases and J by 4 bases, with 14 bases left in between. CDR3 protein: CSVVGGHLYEQYF. The CDR3 DNA follows: TGCAGCGTTGTCGGAGGTCACCTTTACGAGCAGTACTTC.

This sequence joins TRBV7-9 and TRBJ1-6; unclear D gene. Trimming removed 1 base from V and 8 bases from J, with 6 bases in between. CDR1 SEHNR and CDR2 FQNEAQ come from the germline V gene (reference sequence). CDR3 size: 13 residues. The CDR3, as DNA: TGTGCCAGCAGCTTAGTCCCGGATTCACCCCTCCACTTT. Translation: CASSLVPDSPLHF. Full variable domain (outside the CDR3, taken from reference TRBV7-9 and TRBJ1-6): DTGVSQNPRHKITKRGQNVTFRCDPISEHNRLYWYRQTLGQGPEFLTYFQNEAQLEKSRLLSDRFSAERPKGSFSTLEIQRTEQGDSAMYLCASSLVPDSPLHFGNGTRLTVT.

This chain uses TRBV29-1 with TRBJ2-3, with TRBD2 matching over 9 bases. V lost 2 bases to trimming and J lost 5 bases; unmatched junction nucleotides: 5. This CDR3 is built from 14 residues. Looked up from germline, CDR1 is SQVTM and CDR2 is ANQGSEA. The CDR3: CSVERAGGLDTQYF. CDR3 coding DNA: TGCAGCGTTGAACGGGCGGGGGGGCTAGATACGCAGTATTTT.

This clone was seen only once. This chain uses TRBV30 with TRBJ2-1, with a tentative D call TRBD2 (6 bases). The germline gives CDR1 GTSNPN, CDR2 SVGIG (reference sequence). The CDR3 length is 14 residues. Trimming cost V 5 bases and J 5 bases, with 16 bases left between them. The CDR3 loop is CAWEVSGTHNEQFF. CDR3 nucleotide sequence: TGTGCCTGGGAGGTATCGGGGACTCACAATGAGCAGTTCTTC.

The chain employs TRBV29-1 and TRBJ1-1, with TRBD1 identical over 11 bases. The V and J ends lost 6 bases and 5 bases, in that order; junction bases with no gene match: 5. There are 13 residues in the CDR3. Germline assignment: CDR1 SQVTM and CDR2 ANQGSEA. The CDR3 DNA sequence: TGCAGCGTGGAGGACAGGGGGCTGACTGAAGCTTTCTTT. Translating gives CSVEDRGLTEAFF.

V usage is TRBV4-2 and J usage is TRBJ2-1; 11 bases are a match to TRBD2. Germline CDR1 LGHNA, CDR2 YNFKEQ. With 3 bases clipped from V and 6 bases from J, the junction kept 13 bases outside the gene matches. The CDR3 has 18 amino acids. The CDR3 DNA follows: TGTGCCAGCAGCCAGATTAGCGGGAGGGCCCTCTTGGGCAATGAGCAGTTCTTC. Translated: CASSQISGRALLGNEQFF.

The chain is built from TRBV7-3 and TRBJ1-6, with D unclear. Germline V lookup: CDR1 SGHTA, CDR2 FQGTGA. This CDR3 spans 15 amino acids. Trimming removed 1 base at V and 10 bases at J, with 14 bases between. CDR3 sequence reads: CASSLNRDLCSPLHF. The CDR3 coding sequence is TGTGCCAGCAGCTTAAATCGGGATTTGTGCTCACCCCTCCACTTT.

This chain joins TRBV5-4 and TRBJ2-1; 8 positions agree with TRBD1. The V and J ends lost 3 bases and 3 bases, in that order; junction bases with no gene match: 2. The CDR3 length is 14 residues. Looked up from germline, CDR1 is SGHNT and CDR2 is YYREEE (reference sequence). The DNA for the CDR3 is TGTGCCAGCAGCTGGGGACAGGACTACAATGAGCAGTTCTTC. Protein product: CASSWGQDYNEQFF.